This is a list of T cell receptor beta chains from one sample in a study of shared clonotypes between healthy human individuals. Clones were sequenced by immunoSEQ multiplex PCR, and TCRdb holds only the in-frame ones, with some missing. The sample shows millions of clones, around 96% of them seen only once. The sample was naive CD8+ T cells sorted from blood. All receptors come from a young man in good health. Each CDR3 is given with its conserved first and last residue. Each record gives: clone size, J gene, V gene, D gene, CDR3 DNA, CDR3 protein. A D gene is named only where the DNA matches it firmly. Not all rows give a size; the values are once, few, many and, for expanded clones, a class.

>.|TRBJ1-5|TRBV28|TRBD1
TGTGCCAGCAGTTCAGGACAGGGGAATCAGCCCCAGCATTTT
CASSSGQGNQPQHF
>.|TRBJ2-1|TRBV4-3|.
TGCGCCAGCAGCCAAGATCACTACAATGAGCAGTTCTTC
CASSQDHYNEQFF
>.|TRBJ2-5|TRBV11-1|.
TGTGCCAGCAGTGCTACAGGGCTGGGGGAGACCCAGTACTTC
CASSATGLGETQYF
>.|TRBJ2-5|TRBV11-2|TRBD2
TGTGCCAGCAGCTTCAGGGGTGTCAGCGGGAGAGGAGAGACCCAGTACTTC
CASSFRGVSGRGETQYF
>.|TRBJ2-7|TRBV15|TRBD1
TGTGCCACCAGCACAGGGACAGGCTCCCAGCAGTACTTC
CATSTGTGSQQYF
>.|TRBJ1-3|TRBV6-5|.
TGTGCCAGCAGTCCCCTCGGGGAAACTGGAAACACCATATATTTT
CASSPLGETGNTIYF
>.|TRBJ2-7|TRBV15|TRBD2
TGTGCCACCAGCAGAGATCCTAGCGGCTTACGAAAAGAATACGAGCAGTACTTC
CATSRDPSGLRKEYEQYF
>few|TRBJ1-1|TRBV7-9|.
TGTGCCAGCAGCTCAGTTGGGGGGCGCGGAATTAGCGAGGCAGCTTTCTTT
CASSSVGGRGISEAAFF
>.|TRBJ2-3|TRBV7-9|.
TGTGCCAGCAGCTCCCAGACAGATACGCAGTATTTT
CASSSQTDTQYF
>.|TRBJ2-3|TRBV10-2|TRBD2
TGCGCCAGCGGCCTAGCGGGAGGGACAGATACGCAGTATTTT
CASGLAGGTDTQYF
>.|TRBJ2-3|TRBV6-1|TRBD2
TGTGCCAGCAGTGATATCGGGGGGGGAAAAGATACGCAGTATTTT
CASSDIGGGKDTQYF
>.|TRBJ2-7|TRBV6-5|.
TGTGCCAGCAGCTACGGGGTAGCCTACGAGCAGTACTTC
CASSYGVAYEQYF
>.|TRBJ2-4|TRBV5-4|.
TGTGCCAGCAGCTTGGGTGAAAACATTCAGTACTTC
CASSLGENIQYF
>.|TRBJ2-7|TRBV4-1|.
TGCGCCAGCAGCCCCTCATCTACCCTCGAGCAGTACTTC
CASSPSSTLEQYF
>.|TRBJ2-3|TRBV5-1|.
TGCGCCAGCAGCCTGAAACAGGTTCGCACAGATACGCAGTATTTT
CASSLKQVRTDTQYF
>.|TRBJ2-1|TRBV7-9|.
TGTGCCAGCAGCGCGACGGGACACCGCTCCTACAATGAGCAGTTCTTC
CASSATGHRSYNEQFF
>.|TRBJ2-7|TRBV9|TRBD1
TGTGCCAGCAGCGTTAAATCAGGGGGAAGTGAGCAGTACTTC
CASSVKSGGSEQYF
>.|TRBJ2-7|TRBV2|TRBD2
TGTGCCAGCAGCCCGACTAGCGGGGGGGCCTACGAGCAGTACTTC
CASSPTSGGAYEQYF
>.|TRBJ2-7|TRBV7-9|TRBD2
TGTGCCAGCAGCACACCGGGACTAGCGGGTGTCGAGCAGTACTTC
CASSTPGLAGVEQYF
>few|TRBJ2-7|TRBV28|.
TGTGCCAGCCAATCCCTTGGGACGTACTCCTACGAGCAGTACTTC
CASQSLGTYSYEQYF
>.|TRBJ2-5|TRBV9|TRBD2
TGTGCCAGCAGCTTCCCGACTAGCGGGGAAGAGACCCAGTACTTC
CASSFPTSGEETQYF
>.|TRBJ1-1|TRBV6-5|.
TGTGCCAGCAGTGACCGCCCCCGGGACACTGAAGCTTTCTTT
CASSDRPRDTEAFF
>.|TRBJ2-7|TRBV6-5|TRBD1
TGTGCCAGCAGTGCGGACAGGGGTCTCCCCTACGAGCAGTACTTC
CASSADRGLPYEQYF
>.|TRBJ2-7|TRBV4-3|.
TGCGCCAGCAGCCCCATGGGAGAGTACGAGCAGTACTTC
CASSPMGEYEQYF
>.|TRBJ2-1|TRBV7-2|.
TGTGCCAGCAGCTTGCTCCCAGGGGTCTACAATGAGCAGTTCTTC
CASSLLPGVYNEQFF
>.|TRBJ2-7|TRBV5-1|TRBD2
TGCGCCAGCAGCTCGGTCGGGGGGGTCGACGAGCAGTACTTC
CASSSVGGVDEQYF
>.|TRBJ1-3|TRBV25-1|.
TGTGCCAGCAGTAGGCAGAGAGCTGGAAACACCATATATTTT
CASSRQRAGNTIYF
>.|TRBJ2-5|TRBV9|.
TGTGCCAGCAGCTCGTCGACCCCTGCGGAGACCCAGTACTTC
CASSSSTPAETQYF
>.|TRBJ2-7|TRBV7-2|TRBD2
TGTGCCAGCAGCCCCTTAGCGGGAGAGGGTTTGTGGGAGCAGTACTTC
CASSPLAGEGLWEQYF
>few|TRBJ2-7|TRBV7-2|.
TGTGCCAGCAGCTTCCCTGTCGCAACCTACGAGCAGTACTTC
CASSFPVATYEQYF
>.|TRBJ2-3|TRBV5-4|TRBD2
TGTGCCAGCAGCTTGCCAATAGCGGGAGGGCCCTGGGCAGATACGCAGTATTTT
CASSLPIAGGPWADTQYF
>.|TRBJ1-1|TRBV4-1|.
TGCGCCAGCAGTCAAGTCTCGGGGCGATCGGAAGCTTTCTTT
CASSQVSGRSEAFF
>.|TRBJ1-1|TRBV7-8|.
TGTGCCAGCAGCTTATTAGGGTCCAACACTGAAGCTTTCTTT
CASSLLGSNTEAFF
>.|TRBJ2-2|TRBV28|.
TGTGCCAGCAGTCCAAGATTAGTGTCGAACACCGGGGAGCTGTTTTTT
CASSPRLVSNTGELFF
>.|TRBJ2-5|TRBV2|.
TGTGCCAGCAGTGGAGGGGACATTGAGTACTTC
CASSGGDIEYF
>.|TRBJ2-7|TRBV5-6|TRBD1
TGTGCCAGCAGCGGGACAGGATCCTACGAGCAGTACTTC
CASSGTGSYEQYF
>.|TRBJ1-2|TRBV29-1|.
TGCAGCGTTGAAGAAGCCCAGGGGAAGTATGGCTACACCTTC
CSVEEAQGKYGYTF
>.|TRBJ1-4|TRBV27|.
TGTGCCAGCAGTTCCTTGTTGGCCAATGAAAAACTGTTTTTT
CASSSLLANEKLFF
>.|TRBJ2-7|TRBV5-1|TRBD1
TGCGCCAGCAGCCCGGAAAGGGGGTGGACAGGGAGCTCCTACGAGCAGTACTTC
CASSPERGWTGSSYEQYF
>.|TRBJ2-7|TRBV5-6|.
TGTGCCAGCCAGGGGGGCCGATACGAGCAGTACTTC
CASQGGRYEQYF
>.|TRBJ2-7|TRBV2|TRBD2
TGTGCCACCGACAGCGGGACTAGCGGGTTCTCCTACGAGCAGTACTTC
CATDSGTSGFSYEQYF
>.|TRBJ2-5|TRBV7-6|TRBD2
TGTGCCAGCAGCTTTAGGGAGGGAGAGACCCAGTACTTC
CASSFREGETQYF
>.|TRBJ2-7|TRBV6-1|TRBD1
TGTGCCAGCAGCCCCCCTCGGGACAGCCCCTACGAGCAGTACTTC
CASSPPRDSPYEQYF
>.|TRBJ1-4|TRBV6-6|TRBD1
TGTGCCAGCAGCATGACAGGGGGAAATGAAAAACTGTTTTTT
CASSMTGGNEKLFF
>.|TRBJ2-2|TRBV6-1|.
TGTGCCAGCAGTGAAGCGAGACCATCGAACACCGGGGAGCTGTTTTTT
CASSEARPSNTGELFF
>.|TRBJ2-7|TRBV5-4|TRBD2
TGTGCCAGCAGCTTGGAGCTAGCGGGATCCTACGAGCAGTACTTC
CASSLELAGSYEQYF
>.|TRBJ1-4|TRBV13|.
TGTGCCAGCAGCCCGACCCGGACTAATGAAAAACTGTTTTTT
CASSPTRTNEKLFF
>few|TRBJ2-3|TRBV11-3|TRBD1
TGTGCCAGCAGCTTAGGAGACAGGGCAGCAGATACGCAGTATTTT
CASSLGDRAADTQYF
>once|TRBJ1-6|TRBV28|.
TGTGCCAGCAGTTTTGACCTGAGCTCCTATAATTCACCCCTCCACTTT
CASSFDLSSYNSPLHF
>.|TRBJ2-1|TRBV7-2|.
TGTGCCAGCAGCTTAGGAGCCAATGAGCAGTTCTTC
CASSLGANEQFF
>.|TRBJ2-1|TRBV5-4|.
TGTGCCAGCAGCGGGACCAGGGATGAGCAGTTCTTC
CASSGTRDEQFF
>.|TRBJ2-7|TRBV5-6|TRBD1
TGTGCCAGCAGCCTTGACAGGGCGTCCTACGAGCAGTACTTC
CASSLDRASYEQYF
>.|TRBJ1-4|TRBV28|TRBD1
TGTGCCAGCAGTTCCTCGGGACAGGCACAAGATGAAAAACTGTTTTTT
CASSSSGQAQDEKLFF
>.|TRBJ2-1|TRBV7-2|TRBD2
TGTGCCAGCAGCTCTAGCGGACTAGCGGGAGGGAACAATGAGCAGTTCTTC
CASSSSGLAGGNNEQFF
>.|TRBJ2-7|TRBV5-4|.
TGTGCCAGCAGCTTGTCCGGGGCTGATTACGAGCAGTACTTC
CASSLSGADYEQYF